This T cell receptor beta chain originates from a study of T cells in Graves' hyperthyroidism and ophthalmopathy. Stable Graves' hyperthyroidism meant no ophthalmopathy progression within 18 months. These patients, aged 18 to 65, had recently diagnosed hyperthyroidism lasting under 2 months. Patients with uncontrolled infections, other autoimmune diseases, pregnancy or lactation were excluded. This clonotype came up many times. The junction had 0 bases not matched to a gene; V was cut back by 3 bases and J by 4 bases. The CDR3 covers 13 residues. TCR beta CDR3 regions were amplified from RNA. HTBI primers were the set used in a first-round RT-PCR of the TCR CDR3. From the multiplex PCR reads, TCRdb called clonotypes with MiXCR, one entry per CDR3 protein. In the table there are roughly 510,000 distinct CDR3 sequences, about a fifth of which are singletons.

This sequence was found in a man aged 18 to 35 with Graves' hyperthyroidism. The chain combines TRBV12-3 or TRBV12-4 with TRBJ1-1; 9 nucleotides agree with TRBD1. The sequencing input was blood. The CDR3 DNA follows: TGTGCCAGCAGTTTGGGACAGGGCACTGAAGCTTTCTTT. It encodes CASSLGQGTEAFF.